This is a list of T cell receptor beta chains from one sample in a study of T cells after yellow fever vaccination. From the 5' RACE reads, TCRdb called clonotypes with MiXCR, one entry per CDR3 protein. The sample shows hundreds of thousands of distinct CDR3 sequences, 9% to 15% of them seen only once. Material: PBMCs, obtained on the day of the yellow fever booster vaccination. The source is a man aged 25-45 years who received the YFV17D yellow fever vaccine. Each CDR3 is given with its conserved first and last residue. D genes are given only for firm matches. The listing skips clone size in some rows; elsewhere it reads once, few, many or a size class.

d_call,clone_size,j_call,v_call,cdr3_nt,cdr3_aa
TRBD2,once,TRBJ2-5,TRBV19,TGTGCCAGTAGTCGGACTAGCGGGAGAGTAGAGACCCAGTACTTC,CASSRTSGRVETQYF
TRBD1,few,TRBJ2-7,TRBV19,TGTGCCAGTAGTATTCTAACCGGGACAGGGGTAGGCGAGCAGTACTTC,CASSILTGTGVGEQYF
-,-,TRBJ2-1,TRBV5-1,TGCGCCAGCCCCGGGACGCAGTTCTTC,CASPGTQFF
-,few,TRBJ2-3,TRBV5-1,TGCGCCAGCAGGCCCGACGGGGGTCGCATAGATACGCAGTATTTT,CASRPDGGRIDTQYF
TRBD2,few,TRBJ2-1,TRBV2,TGTGCCAGCACCTCCCGCGCGGGAGCTGAATACAATGAGCAGTTCTTC,CASTSRAGAEYNEQFF
-,few,TRBJ2-2,TRBV15,TGTGCCACCAGCAGAGATCTCGTGGGGACGGGTAGATACACCGGGGAGCTGTTTTTT,CATSRDLVGTGRYTGELFF
TRBD1,-,TRBJ2-5,TRBV28,TGTGCCAGCAGAGGGGGGACAGGGAGACAAGAGACCCAGTACTTC,CASRGGTGRQETQYF
-,-,TRBJ2-2,TRBV12-3/TRBV12-4,TGTGCCAGCAGTTTATCGCCCGTCAGGGAGAACACCGGGGAGCTGTTTTTT,CASSLSPVRENTGELFF
-,-,TRBJ2-2,TRBV28,TGTGCCAGCAGTTTGAGTGGCGGACCCAGGACCGGGGAGCTGTTTTTT,CASSLSGGPRTGELFF
-,few,TRBJ1-5,TRBV20-1,TGCAGTGCTTCCTCAGGGTCCGGCGGCAATCAGCCCCAGCATTTT,CSASSGSGGNQPQHF
TRBD1,few,TRBJ2-5,TRBV6-1,TGTGCCAGCAGTGATAACAGGGGGCAAGAGACCCAGTACTTC,CASSDNRGQETQYF
-,many,TRBJ2-1,TRBV7-7,TGTGCTAGCAGCTTAGCACAGGGAAATGAGCAGTTCTTC,CASSLAQGNEQFF
-,many,TRBJ2-5,TRBV5-1,TGCGCCAGCTGGGTACAGGGTGCAGAGACCCAGTACTTC,CASWVQGAETQYF
-,-,TRBJ2-3,TRBV20-1,TGCAGTGCTCTCCTGCCGGGACGAAACACAGATACGCAGTATTTT,CSALLPGRNTDTQYF
-,-,TRBJ1-2,TRBV12-3/TRBV12-4,TGTGCCAGCAGTCACTCTACAGGGAGGGGTGGCTACACCTTC,CASSHSTGRGGYTF
TRBD1,few,TRBJ2-5,TRBV4-3,TGCGCCAGCAGCCGAGGACAGGGGGCCAAGGAGACCCAGTACTTC,CASSRGQGAKETQYF
-,few,TRBJ1-5,TRBV2,TGTGCCAGCAGTGACGGCAGGAATAGCAATCAGCCCCAGCATTTT,CASSDGRNSNQPQHF
TRBD2,-,TRBJ2-7,TRBV20-1,TGCAGTGCAGACGGACTAGCGGGAGGCGAGCAGTACTTC,CSADGLAGGEQYF
-,-,TRBJ2-3,TRBV27,TGTGCCACCGCTCCTATCAACACAGATACGCAGTATTTT,CATAPINTDTQYF
-,-,TRBJ2-3,TRBV7-2,TGTGCCAGCAGCTCAGGGTTAACCCGCACAGATACGCAGTATTTT,CASSSGLTRTDTQYF
-,few,TRBJ2-1,TRBV5-1,TGCGCCAGCAGCTTGGAAGCTCGGGCCTACAATGAGCAGTTCTTC,CASSLEARAYNEQFF
TRBD2,few,TRBJ2-1,TRBV11-3,TGTGCCAGCAGCCCCCGGGGGGTAGCGGGGCACAATGAGCAGTTCTTC,CASSPRGVAGHNEQFF
TRBD1,few,TRBJ1-6,TRBV12-3/TRBV12-4,TGTGCCAGCAGTCCCGGGACAGCTTATAATTCACCCCTCCACTTT,CASSPGTAYNSPLHF
-,few,TRBJ2-1,TRBV28,TGTGCCAGCAGGCAAGGGGGGATAAATGAGCAGTTCTTC,CASRQGGINEQFF
-,-,TRBJ2-5,TRBV18,TGTGCCAGCCAACAGGTACTCCAAGAGACCCAGTACTTC,CASQQVLQETQYF
TRBD1,many,TRBJ1-3,TRBV7-2,TGTGCCAGCAGCTCCGGGACAGGACGCGGTGGAAACACCATATATTTT,CASSSGTGRGGNTIYF
-,-,TRBJ1-4,TRBV18,TGTGCCAGCTCACCACAGCGAGGCGGATCTTCAACTAATGAAAAACTGTTTTTT,CASSPQRGGSSTNEKLFF
-,-,TRBJ2-5,TRBV15,TGTGCCACCAGCAGAGATCAGGGTCAAGAGACCCAGTACTTC,CATSRDQGQETQYF
TRBD1,few,TRBJ2-7,TRBV28,TGTGCCAGCAGTCTACTTGGACAGGGATCGTACGAGCAGTACTTC,CASSLLGQGSYEQYF
-,-,TRBJ2-1,TRBV7-3,TGTGCCAGCAGCTTAGGGAAGATGATGGGAAATGAGCAGTTCTTC,CASSLGKMMGNEQFF
-,many,TRBJ1-1,TRBV12-3/TRBV12-4,TGTGCCAGCAGTCCCCCCGTCGGAAACACTGAAGCTTTCTTT,CASSPPVGNTEAFF
TRBD1,-,TRBJ2-7,TRBV29-1,TGCAGCGGTGAGACAGGGGCCGAGCAGTACTTC,CSGETGAEQYF
-,few,TRBJ2-1,TRBV6-1,TGTGCCAGCACCACACATAGCGGTAGCTCCTACAATGAGCAGTTCTTC,CASTTHSGSSYNEQFF
-,-,TRBJ1-5,TRBV6-5,TGTGCCAGCAGTTACTCACAGGGCGGTCAGCCCCAGCATTTT,CASSYSQGGQPQHF
-,many,TRBJ2-1,TRBV5-1,TGCGCCAGCAGTTCCTCCCCGCATTTAGGACAGAACAATGAGCAGTTCTTC,CASSSSPHLGQNNEQFF
-,few,TRBJ2-5,TRBV20-1,TGCAGTGCTAGCGGGAGCGGGCGGACCCAGTACTTC,CSASGSGRTQYF
-,many,TRBJ1-6,TRBV7-2,TGTGCCAGCAGCTTAGCCTCTTATAATTCACCCCTCCACTTT,CASSLASYNSPLHF
TRBD2,many,TRBJ2-5,TRBV9,TGTGCCAGCAGTCGTAGCGGGAGTGAAGAGACCCAGTACTTC,CASSRSGSEETQYF